The 22 T cell receptor beta chains below come from one sample, sequenced in a study of blood T cell repertoires in COVID-19. The protocol was immunoSEQ multiplex PCR, while the TCRdb copy is restricted to in-frame clones and leaves out a portion. The profile covers around 250,000 clones, with 70% to 90% appearing a single time and 6.2% taken by the ten largest. The sample consisted of peripheral blood. The receptors here all came from a man in his fifties or sixties with acute or convalescent COVID-19.

V usage is TRBV23-1 and J usage is TRBJ2-1; perhaps TRBD2 as D (6 bases). TRBV23-1 is an open reading frame, and its role is uncertain. This CDR3 spans 19 amino acids. Deletions cut 2 bases from V and 0 bases from J, with 20 bases between. CDR3 bases: TGCGCCAGCAGTCAAGAGGTCCCTTCCGGGACTCACTCCTACAATGAGCAGTTCTTC. Amino acid sequence: CASSQEVPSGTHSYNEQFF.

V gene TRBV3-1 (or the pseudogene TRBV3-2) combines with J gene TRBJ1-2, with D tentatively TRBD1 (5 bases). V gave up 0 bases and J gave up 0 bases, with 11 bases separating them. From germline, CDR1 is LGHDT and CDR2 YNNKEL (reference sequence). The CDR3 totals 16 residues. CDR3 DNA sequence: TGTGCCAGCAGCCAAGATTTACAGGCCGCTAACTATGGCTACACCTTC. Amino acid sequence: CASSQDLQAANYGYTF.

The chain is built from TRBV4-1 and TRBJ2-3, with TRBD2 matching over 15 bases. This CDR3 is 19 amino acids long. Trimming cost V 1 base and J 4 bases; bases outside gene matches: 9. The germline gives CDR1 MGHRA, CDR2 YSYEKL. For the CDR3, the DNA is TGCGCCAGCAGCCAAGGGACTAGCGGGAGGGGAGTTAGATCAGATACGCAGTATTTT. Amino acid sequence: CASSQGTSGRGVRSDTQYF.

The rearrangement uses TRBV27 and TRBJ1-5; tentatively, D is TRBD1 (6 bases). There are 18 residues in the CDR3. The germline V gene encodes CDR1 MNHEY and CDR2 SMNVEV (reference sequence). The V end lost 5 bases, the J end lost 3 bases, and 23 bases lay between the germline ends. As DNA, the CDR3 is TGTGCCAGCAGTCACACGTTGACAGGTCCCCTTCCCAATCAGCCCCAGCATTTT. This sequence encodes CASSHTLTGPLPNQPQHF.

The rearrangement links TRBV10-2 to TRBJ2-3, with 9 bases that match TRBD2. Germline trimming cut 6 bases from V and 2 bases from J; bases unmatched to any gene: 6. Germline values: CDR1 WSHSY, CDR2 SAAADI. The CDR3 has 15 amino acids. CDR3 DNA sequence: TGCGCCAGCAGGGCACTAGCGGGTCACACAGATACGCAGTATTTT. It translates to CASRALAGHTDTQYF.

The chain is built from TRBV11-2 and TRBJ2-2; no definite D call. From germline, CDR1 is SGHAT and CDR2 FQNNGV. The CDR3 is 13 residues long. V was clipped by 5 bases and J by 7 bases, with 11 bases between them. The CDR3 region is CASSPMGVGELFF. CDR3 sequence (DNA): TGTGCCAGCAGCCCCATGGGCGTCGGGGAGCTGTTTTTT.

The chain links TRBV7-9 to TRBJ2-7, with D unclear. V dropped 0 bases and J dropped 7 bases, with 13 bases sitting between them. Germline V CDR1 and CDR2: SEHNR, FQNEAQ (reference sequence). The CDR3 has 14 residues. The CDR3 bases are TGTGCCAGCAGCTTAGCAGGCGATTTGAGGGAGCAGTACTTC. Its translation is CASSLAGDLREQYF.

The J gene is TRBJ2-1, the V gene TRBV7-9; 10 nucleotides match TRBD2. Germline values: CDR1 SEHNR, CDR2 FQNEAQ (reference sequence). After removal of 5 bases from V and 6 bases from J, the junction contained 13 bases not matched to a gene. This CDR3 spans 17 amino acids. The CDR3 spells CASSLAWLAGVGNEQFF. The CDR3 DNA sequence: TGTGCCAGCAGCCTTGCGTGGCTAGCGGGAGTAGGCAATGAGCAGTTCTTC.

This clone was seen only once. The gene calls are TRBV14 and TRBJ2-3; D unclear. CDR3 length: 15 amino acids. Trimming cost V 0 bases and J 0 bases, with 7 bases left between them. Germline CDR1 is SGHDN and CDR2 is FVKESK. The CDR3 nucleotides read TGTGCCAGCAGCCAAGATCAAGCTAGCACAGATACGCAGTATTTT. Translation gives CASSQDQASTDTQYF.

The rearrangement joins TRBV5-4 to TRBJ1-1; 7 bases fit TRBD1. J gave up 5 bases and V 4 bases, and 11 bases lay outside the gene matches. CDR3 length: 15 residues. CDR1 and CDR2 from the germline V gene are SGHNT and YYREEE (reference sequence). CDR3 bases: TGTGCCAGCAGCGCCCGGGACTCCAGGGGGACTGAAGCTTTCTTT. As protein: CASSARDSRGTEAFF.

The J gene is TRBJ2-3, the V gene TRBV25-1; 15 bases match TRBD2. With V trimmed by 3 bases and J by 3 bases, 7 bases remained unmatched. The CDR3 covers 18 residues. Germline CDR1 and CDR2: MGHDK and SYGVNS. CDR3 sequence reads: CASSDWTSGRAWTDTQYF. The CDR3, as DNA: TGTGCCAGCAGTGATTGGACTAGCGGGAGGGCCTGGACAGATACGCAGTATTTT.

The CDR3 reads CASGRGLAGGYYEQYF. For the CDR3, the DNA is TGTGCCAGCGGAAGGGGTCTAGCGGGGGGGTACTACGAGCAGTACTTC. The chain recombines TRBV27 with TRBJ2-7, with 12 bases that match TRBD2. Trimming took 8 bases from V and 3 from J; bases not matched to a gene: 11. Germline CDR1 and CDR2: MNHEY and SMNVEV (reference sequence). The CDR3 is 16 amino acids.

The CDR3 bases are TGTGCCAGCAGCTTCTCGACAGCTAACTATGGCTACACCTTC. It yields the protein CASSFSTANYGYTF. The chain couples TRBV7-8 to TRBJ1-2; perhaps TRBD1 as D (5 bases). Germline-derived CDR1 and CDR2 are SGHVS and FQNEAQ. V lost 3 bases and J lost 0, with 8 bases in between. The CDR3 loop spans 14 amino acids.

V is TRBV5-1 and J is TRBJ2-6; tentative D call: TRBD2 (6 bases). The CDR3 contains 18 residues. V lost 0 bases to trimming and J lost 0 bases, with 13 bases between them. The V gene's germline CDR1 is SGHRS and CDR2 YFSETQ. CDR3 bases: TGCGCCAGCAGCTTGGGATTTCGGAGGGCCTCTGGGGCCAACGTCCTGACTTTC. Amino acid sequence: CASSLGFRRASGANVLTF.

V usage is TRBV25-1 and J usage is TRBJ2-2; 8 bases fit TRBD2. After removal of 3 bases from V and 6 bases from J, the junction contained 6 bases not matched to a gene. In germline, CDR1 is MGHDK, CDR2 SYGVNS. The length of the CDR3 is 15 residues. This CDR3 reads CASSDSGKAPGELFF. In nucleotides, the CDR3 is TGTGCCAGCAGTGATAGCGGGAAGGCCCCCGGGGAGCTGTTTTTT.

The chain uses TRBV28 and TRBJ1-5; D is ambiguous. The CDR3 sequence is 15 residues long. Germline assignment: CDR1 MDHEN and CDR2 SYDVKM. V was clipped by 7 bases and J by 0 bases, with 13 bases between them. The CDR3 loop reads CASTPLGASNQPQHF. The CDR3 nucleotides are TGTGCCAGCACTCCACTTGGAGCTAGCAATCAGCCCCAGCATTTT.

This chain links TRBV29-1 with TRBJ2-7; D might be TRBD1 (7 bases). The CDR3 is 16 residues long. The ends were cut back, 4 bases at V and 3 bases at J, with 22 bases in the middle. Per the germline V gene, CDR1 is SQVTM and CDR2 is ANQGSEA. The CDR3 reads CSVAGGGSGLDYEQYF. DNA of the CDR3: TGCAGCGTTGCCGGAGGGGGCTCGGGGTTGGACTACGAGCAGTACTTC.

This clone showed up just once. The chain recombines TRBV7-9 with TRBJ1-1; D may be TRBD1 (5 bases). Germline-derived CDR1 and CDR2 are SEHNR and FQNEAQ (reference sequence). The CDR3 is 15 amino acids. The ends were cut back, 2 bases at V and 1 base at J, with 11 bases in the middle. CDR3 in amino acids: CASSLSGQANTEAFF. CDR3 nucleotide sequence: TGTGCCAGCAGCTTATCAGGACAAGCGAACACTGAAGCTTTCTTT.

This chain links TRBV2 with TRBJ2-2; unclear D gene. The CDR3 runs 16 residues. V was shortened by 4 bases and J by 0 bases, with 12 bases between the two germline ends. From germline, CDR1 is SNHLY and CDR2 FYNNEI. CDR3 in amino acids: CASSVVRPTNTGELFF. CDR3 DNA: TGTGCCAGCAGTGTCGTCAGGCCGACGAACACCGGGGAGCTGTTTTTT.

This chain uses TRBV4-2 with TRBJ2-1, with 9 bases fitting TRBD2. CDR1 LGHNA and CDR2 YNFKEQ come from the germline V gene. After removal of 0 bases from V and 5 bases from J, the junction contained 8 bases not matched to a gene. The CDR3 covers 17 residues. The chain's CDR3 is CASSQEARAGGHNEQFF. In nucleotides, the CDR3 is TGTGCCAGCAGCCAAGAGGCCCGAGCGGGAGGACACAATGAGCAGTTCTTC.

The V gene is TRBV5-1, the J gene TRBJ2-7; 7 positions match TRBD2. CDR1 SGHRS and CDR2 YFSETQ come from the germline V gene. V lost 2 bases and J lost 3; bases outside the gene matches: 8. The CDR3 totals 15 residues. CDR3 DNA: TGCGCCAGCAGCTTAGCCGCCTCTAGCGGCTACGAGCAGTACTTC. Protein: CASSLAASSGYEQYF.

The chain couples TRBV28 to TRBJ1-5, with D possibly TRBD1 on 5 matching bases. V dropped 2 bases and J dropped 2 bases, with 13 bases sitting between them. The germline CDR1 and CDR2 sequences are MDHEN and SYDVKM. The CDR3 has 16 residues. The CDR3 bases are TGTGCCAGCAGTTTAGGGGCAGGGCCGGGCAATCAGCCCCAGCATTTT. Its translation: CASSLGAGPGNQPQHF.